The present entry profiles one TCR beta chain with its context. The target antigen is unknown. Sequenced by immunoSEQ multiplex PCR; TCRdb stores in-frame clones only, minus some. The sample has about 100,000 clones, about nine tenths seen once. The sample originates from a study of siplizumab effects on memory and regulatory T cells. This CDR3 has 18 residues. V was pared by 4 bases and J by 0 bases, with 22 bases between. Germline V gives CDR1 SGHNT, CDR2 YYREEE (reference sequence). Study results and caveats: Memory cells that were CD4+ and unstimulated gave rise to alloreactive sequences, which siplizumab significantly reduced. The study found that mappable alloreactive CD4+ clones averaged around 72% Treg-derived with siplizumab and roughly 27% in controls. Both greater diversity than memory cells and a major contribution to the alloresponse seemed to characterize naive T cells. The authors mapped only a minor fraction of alloreactive clones to unstimulated subsets.

This receptor was taken from a human donor in good health. The specimen was non-Treg CD4+ T cells sorted from blood. The chain couples TRBV5-4 to TRBJ1-2, with D possibly TRBD1 on 5 matching bases. The CDR3 sequence is CASSALFGAGWANYGYTF. The CDR3 DNA follows: TGTGCCAGCAGCGCCTTGTTTGGGGCGGGCTGGGCTAACTATGGCTACACCTTC.